These T cell receptor beta chains were read from a single sample in a study of blood T cell repertoires in COVID-19. Clones were sequenced by immunoSEQ multiplex PCR, and TCRdb holds only the in-frame ones, with some missing. The table includes 120,000 to 150,000 clones, around 86% detected once. The sequencing input was peripheral blood. These receptors originate from a human donor in a cohort sampled during active COVID-19. The CDR3 runs from the conserved cysteine through the conserved F or W. The D gene is left open where the match is weak. Clone sizes are given selectively: once, few, many, or a class where the clone is expanded.

len	v_gene	d_gene	abundance	j_gene	CDR3nt	CDR3aa
16	TRBV6-5	TRBD2	.	TRBJ2-7	TGTGCCAGCAGTTATCGGCCTAGCGGGCTTACGTACGAGCAGTACTTC	CASSYRPSGLTYEQYF
14	TRBV29-1	TRBD2	few	TRBJ2-1	TGCAGCGCCCTCAGCGGGGGGGCGCGGAATGAGCAGTTCTTC	CSALSGGARNEQFF
16	TRBV5-1	TRBD1	.	TRBJ1-4	TGCGCCAGCAGCTTCAGACAGGGCGCAACTAATGAAAAACTGTTTTTT	CASSFRQGATNEKLFF
14	TRBV28	.	.	TRBJ1-5	TGTGCCAGCAGTTTGAGGACAAGCAATCAGCCCCAGCATTTT	CASSLRTSNQPQHF
13	TRBV28	TRBD1	.	TRBJ2-5	TGTGCCAGCACCCGACAGGGGCGGGAGACCCAGTACTTC	CASTRQGRETQYF
14	TRBV28	.	once	TRBJ1-2	TGTGCCAGCAGTGGTGGGACACTTAACTATGGCTACACCTTC	CASSGGTLNYGYTF
16	TRBV3-1/TRBV3-2	TRBD2	.	TRBJ2-2	TGTGCCAGCAGCCGAGGGACTAGCGGGGGTGCCGGGGAGCTGTTTTTT	CASSRGTSGGAGELFF
14	TRBV19	.	.	TRBJ2-5	TGTGCCAGTAGTATAGGGGCAGTACAAGAGACCCAGTACTTC	CASSIGAVQETQYF
13	TRBV30	TRBD1	.	TRBJ2-7	TGTGCCTGGAGTAAACAGGGGGTCTACGAGCAGTACTTC	CAWSKQGVYEQYF
14	TRBV13	.	.	TRBJ2-7	TGTGCCAGCAGATCGACAGGTTACTCCTACGAGCAGTACTTC	CASRSTGYSYEQYF
15	TRBV2	.	.	TRBJ1-5	TGTGCCAGCAACCAGGGAGGGTATGATATAAGGCCCCAGCATTTT	CASNQGGYDIRPQHF
16	TRBV28	TRBD1	.	TRBJ2-2	TGTGCCAGCAGCCCCGCGGGACAGGGGGCAACCGGGGAGCTGTTTTTT	CASSPAGQGATGELFF
14	TRBV5-1	.	.	TRBJ2-7	TGCGCCAGCAGCTTAGGCGGGGGCCAATACGAGCAGTACTTC	CASSLGGGQYEQYF
14	TRBV7-9	TRBD1	few	TRBJ2-7	TGTGCCAGCAGACCTCCCTGGACAGGGGACGAGCAGTACTTC	CASRPPWTGDEQYF
15	TRBV6-5	.	once	TRBJ1-5	TGTGCCAGCAGGGCCCCAAGGACACCGAATCAGCCCCAGCATTTT	CASRAPRTPNQPQHF
15	TRBV15	TRBD1	.	TRBJ2-7	TGTGCCACCAGCGAATCCCGGGACAGTCCCTACGAGCAGTACTTC	CATSESRDSPYEQYF
17	TRBV4-1	TRBD1	few	TRBJ2-1	TGCGCCAGCAGCCAGTTCACAGGGGGTTTCTCCTACAATGAGCAGTTCTTC	CASSQFTGGFSYNEQFF
13	TRBV5-1	TRBD1	.	TRBJ1-2	TGCGCCAACTACAGGGGGCCTAACTATGGCTACACCTTC	CANYRGPNYGYTF
15	TRBV3-1/TRBV3-2	.	.	TRBJ2-5	TGTGCCAGCAGCCAAGAGACTAGTCCTAAAGAGACCCAGTACTTC	CASSQETSPKETQYF
15	TRBV28	TRBD2	few	TRBJ2-5	TGTGCCAGCAGTTATCAGCGGGAGGGCGGCAAGACCCAGTACTTC	CASSYQREGGKTQYF
15	TRBV27	.	.	TRBJ2-2	TGTGCCAGCACACCCGGGACTCTGAACACCGGGGAGCTGTTTTTT	CASTPGTLNTGELFF
16	TRBV4-2	TRBD2	.	TRBJ2-2	TGTGCCAGCAGCGCCTACTACGGGGGGGTACTCGGGGAGCTGTTTTTT	CASSAYYGGVLGELFF
14	TRBV2	.	.	TRBJ2-3	TGTGCCAGCAGTGTGGGGGCTAGCACAGATACGCAGTATTTT	CASSVGASTDTQYF
14	TRBV19	TRBD1	.	TRBJ1-2	TGTGCCAGTAGGCGACAGGGATCCGTTCTGGGCTACACCTTC	CASRRQGSVLGYTF
14	TRBV5-1	.	.	TRBJ2-1	TGCGCCAGCAGCTTGTTTGCAGGATACAATGAGCAGTTCTTC	CASSLFAGYNEQFF
18	TRBV27	TRBD1	.	TRBJ2-7	TGTGCCAGCAGTGGGGGACAGGGGCCACTCCAAAGCTCCTACGAGCAGTACTTC	CASSGGQGPLQSSYEQYF
14	TRBV3-1/TRBV3-2	TRBD1	.	TRBJ1-2	TGTGCCAGCAGCCGGGGACAGGGTGGAGATGGCTACACCTTC	CASSRGQGGDGYTF
13	TRBV5-6	.	.	TRBJ2-7	TGTGCCAGCAGCTTGGGGCCCAACTACGAGCAGTACTTC	CASSLGPNYEQYF
16	TRBV6-6	.	.	TRBJ1-2	TGTGCCAGCAGTCACAACAACAGGGAGCAGGACTATGGCTACACCTTC	CASSHNNREQDYGYTF
16	TRBV19	.	.	TRBJ2-4	TGTGCCAGTAGCGCGAATTTAATACTAGCCAAAAACATTCAGTACTTC	CASSANLILAKNIQYF
14	TRBV12-5	.	.	TRBJ2-2	TGTGCTAGTTCGCGGGCCGGGAACACCGGGGAGCTGTTTTTT	CASSRAGNTGELFF
13	TRBV27	.	.	TRBJ2-1	TGTGCCAGCAGTCCGCGGACTAACAATGAGCAGTTCTTC	CASSPRTNNEQFF
15	TRBV4-2	.	.	TRBJ2-7	TGTGCCAGCAGCCAAGGTGGCTCTAGCTCCTACGAGCAGTACTTC	CASSQGGSSSYEQYF
15	TRBV5-6	.	.	TRBJ1-2	TGTGCCAGCAGCTTGGGACGGGGGTATGAGTATGGCTACACCTTC	CASSLGRGYEYGYTF